This T cell receptor (beta chain) was sequenced for a study of cytomegalovirus exposure and HLA in healthy donors. Researchers ran the PCR with 60 Vbeta and 13 Jbeta primers. Clones were read by immunoSEQ multiplex PCR, and TCRdb kept only the in-frame ones, dropping some. The data show about 130,000 clones, about 73% seen once. Findings of the study overall: A later analysis reportedly found that, within productive TCRs, an Asian-associated ancestry cluster had fewer N-insertions than the mean observed across the roughly 700 donors. Being productive about 87% or about 30% of the time was typical of most TCR beta V segments in an earlier analysis. In most subjects, TCR beta sequences reportedly gave accurate predictions of HLA-A and HLA-B alleles.

About this clone: The antigen is undetermined. The germline gene is not matched at one end of the junction; a read error may be the cause.

The CDR3 sequence is 12 residues long. Germline CDR1 SEHNR, CDR2 FQNEAQ (reference sequence). The sample consisted of PBMCs. The receptor comes from a woman in her forties or fifties in good health and CMV-seropositive. The V gene is TRBV7-9, the J gene TRBJ1-4; D uncertain. The CDR3 reads CSSSFLIEKLFF. The CDR3 region has the DNA TGTTCCAGCAGCTTTTTAATCGAAAAACTGTTTTTT.